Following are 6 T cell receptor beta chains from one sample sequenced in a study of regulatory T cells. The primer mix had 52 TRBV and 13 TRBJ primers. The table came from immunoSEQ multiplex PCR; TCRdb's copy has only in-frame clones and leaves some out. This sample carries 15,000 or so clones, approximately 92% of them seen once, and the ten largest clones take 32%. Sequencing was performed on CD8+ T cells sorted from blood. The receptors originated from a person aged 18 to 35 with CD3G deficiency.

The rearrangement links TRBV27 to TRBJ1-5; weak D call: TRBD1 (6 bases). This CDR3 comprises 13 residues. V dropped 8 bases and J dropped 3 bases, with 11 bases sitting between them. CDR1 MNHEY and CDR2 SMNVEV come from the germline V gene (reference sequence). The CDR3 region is CASGAGANQPQHF. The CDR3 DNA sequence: TGTGCCAGCGGTGCAGGGGCCAATCAGCCCCAGCATTTT.

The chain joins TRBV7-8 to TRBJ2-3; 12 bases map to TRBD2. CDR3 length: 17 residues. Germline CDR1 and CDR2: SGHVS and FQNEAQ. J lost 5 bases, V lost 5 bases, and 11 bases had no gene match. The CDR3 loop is CASSANLAGGPGDTQYF. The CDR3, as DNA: TGTGCCAGCAGCGCGAATCTAGCGGGAGGGCCCGGAGATACGCAGTATTTT. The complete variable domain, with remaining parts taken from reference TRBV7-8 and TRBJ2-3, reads GAGVSQSPRYKVAKRGQDVALRCDPISGHVSLFWYQQALGQGPEFLTYFQNEAQLDKSGLPSDRFFAERPEGSVSTLKIQRTQQEDSAVYLCASSANLAGGPGDTQYFGPGTRLTVL.

For the CDR3, the DNA is TGTGCCAGCAGTTACAATGATGCGAGTGGCTACACCTTC. Translating it yields CASSYNDASGYTF. This chain connects TRBV6-5 to TRBJ1-2; D gene ambiguous. Germline-derived CDR1 and CDR2 are MNHEY and SVGAGI. Trimming took off 2 bases at V and 7 bases at J, with 11 bases between the two ends. The CDR3 spans 13 residues.

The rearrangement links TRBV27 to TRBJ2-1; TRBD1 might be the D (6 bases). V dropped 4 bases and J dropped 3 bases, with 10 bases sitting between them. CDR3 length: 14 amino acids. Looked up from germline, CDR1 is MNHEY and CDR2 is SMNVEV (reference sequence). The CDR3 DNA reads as TGTGCCAGCAGTTACACAGGGTTCTACAATGAGCAGTTCTTC. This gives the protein CASSYTGFYNEQFF.

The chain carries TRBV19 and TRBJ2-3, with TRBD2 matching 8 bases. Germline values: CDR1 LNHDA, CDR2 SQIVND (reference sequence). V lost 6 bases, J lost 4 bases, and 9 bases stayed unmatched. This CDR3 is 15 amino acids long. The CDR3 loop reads CASSVGLGLPDTQYF. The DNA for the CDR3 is TGTGCCAGTAGCGTGGGACTAGGCCTTCCAGATACGCAGTATTTT.

The CDR3, as DNA: TGTGCCAGCAGTGGGGCCCGCTACGAGCAGTACTTC. Residues: CASSGARYEQYF. The V gene is TRBV28, the J gene TRBJ2-7; TRBD1 might be the D (5 bases). Germline CDR1 reads MDHEN; CDR2 reads SYDVKM. Trimming took off 5 bases at V and 3 bases at J, with 8 bases between the two ends. This CDR3 has 12 residues.